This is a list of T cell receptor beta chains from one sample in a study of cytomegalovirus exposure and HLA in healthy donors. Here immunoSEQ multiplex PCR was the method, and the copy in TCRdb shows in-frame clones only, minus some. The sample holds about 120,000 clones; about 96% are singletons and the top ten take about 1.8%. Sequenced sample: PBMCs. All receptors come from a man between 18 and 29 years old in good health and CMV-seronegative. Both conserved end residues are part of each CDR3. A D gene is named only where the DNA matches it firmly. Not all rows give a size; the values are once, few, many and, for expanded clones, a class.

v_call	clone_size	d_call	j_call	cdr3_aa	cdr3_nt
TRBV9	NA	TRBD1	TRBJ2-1	CASSRTGGNEQFF	TGTGCCAGCAGTAGGACAGGCGGCAATGAGCAGTTCTTC
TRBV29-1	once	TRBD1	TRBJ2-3	CSVEVGQGVDTQYF	TGCAGCGTTGAAGTAGGACAGGGTGTGGATACGCAGTATTTT
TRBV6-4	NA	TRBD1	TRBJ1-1	CASRLDRGNTEAFF	TGTGCCAGCAGGCTGGACAGGGGGAACACTGAAGCTTTCTTT
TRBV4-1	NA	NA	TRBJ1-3	CASSQAPPPDTIYF	TGCGCCAGCAGCCAGGCCCCTCCGCCCGACACCATATATTTT
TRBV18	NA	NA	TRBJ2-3	CASSLGGEDTQYF	TGTGCCAGCTCATTAGGGGGGGAAGATACGCAGTATTTT
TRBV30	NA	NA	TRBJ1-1	CAWSATLNTEAFF	TGTGCCTGGAGCGCAACATTGAACACTGAAGCTTTCTTT
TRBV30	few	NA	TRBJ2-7	CAWSLRGYFYEQYF	TGTGCCTGGAGTTTAAGGGGGTATTTCTACGAGCAGTACTTC
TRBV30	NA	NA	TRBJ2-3	CAWSIGGDTQYF	TGTGCCTGGAGTATAGGGGGAGATACGCAGTATTTT
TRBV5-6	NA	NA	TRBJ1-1	CASSLWGRRMNTEAFF	TGTGCCAGCAGCTTGTGGGGGAGGCGCATGAACACTGAAGCTTTCTTT
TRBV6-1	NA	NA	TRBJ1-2	CASSIPMGGVDGYTF	TGTGCCAGCAGTATCCCGATGGGCGGGGTAGATGGCTACACCTTC
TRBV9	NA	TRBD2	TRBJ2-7	CASSVAEVGLAGGAYEQYF	TGTGCCAGCAGCGTAGCTGAAGTGGGACTAGCGGGAGGGGCCTACGAGCAGTACTTC
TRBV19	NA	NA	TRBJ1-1	CASSIVGAGRTEAFF	TGTGCCAGTAGTATAGTGGGGGCCGGGAGGACTGAAGCTTTCTTT
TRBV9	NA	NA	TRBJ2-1	CASSVGGEVVYEQFF	TGTGCCAGCAGCGTAGGGGGGGAGGTCGTCTATGAGCAGTTCTTC
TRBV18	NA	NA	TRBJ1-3	CASSPADIGNTIYF	TGTGCCAGCTCACCAGCGGACATTGGAAACACCATATATTTT
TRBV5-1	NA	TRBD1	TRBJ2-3	CASSQDRFTDTQYF	TGCGCCAGCAGTCAGGACAGGTTCACAGATACGCAGTATTTT
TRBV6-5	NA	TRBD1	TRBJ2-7	CASRTGTGSYEQYF	TGTGCCAGCAGAACCGGGACAGGCTCGTACGAGCAGTACTTC
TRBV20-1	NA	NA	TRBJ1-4	CSALNGRKLFF	TGCAGTGCTCTAAATGGGCGAAAACTGTTTTTT
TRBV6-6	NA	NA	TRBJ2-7	CASSYHASRTEQYF	TGTGCCAGCAGTTACCACGCCTCAAGGACAGAGCAGTACTTC
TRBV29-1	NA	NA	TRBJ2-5	CSVQTWTGETQYF	TGCAGCGTTCAAACTTGGACGGGGGAGACCCAGTACTTC
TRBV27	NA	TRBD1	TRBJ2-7	CATRDSSSYEQYF	TGTGCCACCAGGGACAGTTCGTCCTACGAGCAGTACTTC
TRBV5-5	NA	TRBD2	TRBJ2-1	CASSLVSGSPYNEQFF	TGTGCCAGCAGCTTGGTTAGCGGGAGCCCCTACAATGAGCAGTTCTTC
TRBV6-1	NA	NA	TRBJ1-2	CASSEEVEGVPTNYGYTF	TGTGCCAGCAGTGAAGAGGTCGAGGGGGTCCCAACAAACTATGGCTACACCTTC
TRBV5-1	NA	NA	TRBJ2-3	CASSFGAGRTDTQYF	TGCGCCAGCAGCTTCGGGGCGGGACGCACAGATACGCAGTATTTT
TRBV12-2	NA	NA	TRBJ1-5	CASRPPNWAPAGDRGYQPQHF	TGTGCAAGTCGCCCCCCCAACTGGGCACCAGCCGGGGACAGGGGCTATCAGCCCCAGCATTTT
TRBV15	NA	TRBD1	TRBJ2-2	CATSHGTGVNTGELFF	TGTGCCACCAGCCATGGGACAGGGGTCAACACCGGGGAGCTGTTTTTT
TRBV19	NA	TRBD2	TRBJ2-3	CASNSGGTDTQYF	TGTGCCAGTAATTCGGGGGGAACAGATACGCAGTATTTT
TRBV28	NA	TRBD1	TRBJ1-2	CASSSPTGGVGGYTF	TGTGCCAGCAGTTCCCCTACAGGGGGCGTGGGTGGCTACACCTTC
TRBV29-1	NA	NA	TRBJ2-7	CSVGVGADSYEQYF	TGCAGCGTTGGTGTGGGGGCGGACTCCTACGAGCAGTACTTC
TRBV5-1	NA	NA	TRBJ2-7	CASSLAGTTYEQYF	TGCGCCAGCAGCTTGGCCGGGACAACCTACGAGCAGTACTTC
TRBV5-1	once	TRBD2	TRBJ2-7	CASSPQLAGDHEQYF	TGCGCCAGCAGCCCACAACTAGCGGGAGACCACGAGCAGTACTTC
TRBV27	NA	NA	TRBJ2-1	CASSYPGGNEQFF	TGTGCCAGCAGTTATCCAGGGGGGAATGAGCAGTTCTTC
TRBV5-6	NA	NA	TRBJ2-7	CASSLGRVLEQYF	TGTGCCAGCAGCTTGGGACGGGTCCTAGAGCAGTACTTC
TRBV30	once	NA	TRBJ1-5	CAWSVQGGQPQHF	TGTGCCTGGAGTGTACAGGGTGGTCAGCCCCAGCATTTT